A single sample is the source of the 30 T cell receptor beta chains below, sequenced in a study of T cells in Graves' hyperthyroidism and ophthalmopathy. It was RNA transcripts that yielded the amplified TCR beta CDR3 regions. First-round RT-PCR with HTBI primers amplified the TCR CDR3 region. TCRdb analysed the multiplex PCR reads with MiXCR anew, one entry per CDR3 protein. The table shows around 520,000 distinct CDR3 sequences, with 13% to 15% occurring only once. Sequencing was carried out using blood. These receptors all come from a woman aged 18-29 years with Graves' hyperthyroidism.

This clonotype came up a few times. The rearrangement links TRBV4-1 to TRBJ2-7; weak D call: TRBD2 (6 bases). With 1 base removed from V and 3 bases from J, the gap between germline ends came to 13 bases. The CDR3 is 15 amino acids. CDR1 MGHRA and CDR2 YSYEKL come from the germline V gene. This CDR3 reads CASSQVTGESYEQYF. The CDR3 DNA is TGCGCCAGCAGCCAAGTTACGGGAGAGAGCTACGAGCAGTACTTC.

V is TRBV5-1 and J is TRBJ1-3, with 7 bases identical to TRBD1. There are 16 residues in the CDR3. Germline V gene lookup returns CDR1 SGHRS and CDR2 YFSETQ. The V segment lost 0 bases and the J segment 1 base; nucleotides outside the gene matches: 4. DNA for the CDR3: TGCGCCAGCAGCTTGGAGGGGGCCTATTCTGGAAACACCATATATTTT. Residues: CASSLEGAYSGNTIYF.

This clonotype was observed many times. The genes are TRBV20-1 and TRBJ1-2; possible D gene TRBD1, 6 bases. Trimming removed 7 bases from V and 8 bases from J, with 23 bases in between. Germline values: CDR1 DFQATT, CDR2 SNEGSKA (reference sequence). This CDR3 is built from 14 residues. The DNA of the CDR3 is TGCAGTGTCCCCCTCGGGACACAGCTATACGGCTACACCTTC. Amino acids: CSVPLGTQLYGYTF.

This clonotype was recorded many times. This chain uses TRBV29-1 with TRBJ1-2; D gene ambiguous. V lost 3 bases, J lost 8 bases, and 16 bases lay in between. The CDR3 spans 13 residues. The germline CDR1 and CDR2 sequences are SQVTM and ANQGSEA. CDR3 bases: TGCAGCGTTGAGCCCTACGAAAAAGTCGGCTACACCTTC. This codes for CSVEPYEKVGYTF. The entire variable domain, with the rest obtained from reference TRBV29-1 and TRBJ1-2, is as follows: SAVISQKPSRDICQRGTSLTIQCQVDSQVTMMFWYRQQPGQSLTLIATANQGSEATYESGFVIDKFPISRPNLTFSTLTVSNMSPEDSSIYLCSVEPYEKVGYTFGSGTRLTVV.

This clonotype was detected ten times or more. V gene TRBV27 combines with J gene TRBJ2-7; the match to TRBD1 covers 7 bases. The CDR3 loop spans 14 amino acids. Germline V gene data show CDR1 as MNHEY and CDR2 as SMNVEV (reference sequence). Trimming removed 5 bases from V and 5 bases from J; junction bases left unmatched: 9. For the CDR3, the DNA is TGTGCCAGCAGTCCCGCAGGGGGTGGCCACGAGCAGTACGTC. Protein: CASSPAGGGHEQYV.

The chain carries TRBV7-6 and TRBJ1-2; D unresolved. The CDR3 length is 13 residues. Trimming stripped 5 bases from V and 7 bases from J, with 14 bases between. Germline lookup yields CDR1 SGHVS and CDR2 FNYEAQ. The CDR3 spells CASSLEETAGYTF. DNA of the CDR3: TGTGCCAGCAGCCTAGAGGAGACGGCTGGCTACACCTTC. The variable domain in full, completed from reference TRBV7-6 and TRBJ1-2, reads GAGVSQSPRYKVTKRGQDVALRCDPISGHVSLYWYRQALGQGPEFLTYFNYEAQQDKSGLPNDRFSAERPEGSISTLTIQRTEQRDSAMYRCASSLEETAGYTFGSGTRLTVV.

The chain couples TRBV5-1 to TRBJ2-2; 8 bases map to TRBD2. Germline values: CDR1 SGHRS, CDR2 YFSETQ. The CDR3 is 16 residues long. The junction had 4 bases not matched to a gene; V was cut back by 3 bases and J by 0 bases. CDR3 region: CASSWTSSANTGELFF. CDR3 sequence (DNA): TGCGCCAGCAGCTGGACTAGCTCCGCGAACACCGGGGAGCTGTTTTTT.

This clonotype was seen at least ten times. The gene calls are TRBV27 and TRBJ2-7; perhaps TRBD2 as D (6 bases). V was shortened by 0 bases and J by 0 bases, with 12 bases between the two germline ends. Per the germline V gene, CDR1 is MNHEY and CDR2 is SMNVEV (reference sequence). The CDR3 consists of 16 residues. The CDR3 DNA reads TGTGCCAGCAGTTTATCCCCGGAGGGAGTCTCCTACGAGCAGTACTTC. This gives the protein CASSLSPEGVSYEQYF.

Ten or more counts support this clonotype. J is TRBJ2-5 and V is TRBV5-5, with 7 bases fitting TRBD1. CDR1 and CDR2 from the germline V gene are SGHKS and YYEKEE (reference sequence). This CDR3 is 15 amino acids long. With 4 bases clipped from V and 4 bases from J, the junction kept 10 bases outside the gene matches. In DNA form, the CDR3 reads TGTGCCAGCAGCAAACTCGACAGGGCTGGAGAGACCCAGTACTTC. Protein: CASSKLDRAGETQYF.

Concerning this clonotype: This may arise from a read error, as a much more abundant clone is one base away. The genes are TRBV14 and TRBJ2-7, with 8 bases matching TRBD1. V shed 5 bases, J shed 2 bases, and the junction held 5 bases outside the gene matches. The CDR3 spans 14 residues. The germline V gene has CDR1 SGHDN and CDR2 FVKESK. CDR3 in DNA: TGTGCCAGCAGCTTCCGGGACAGGACCTACGAGCAGTACTTC. It specifies CASSFRDRTYEQYF.

This clonotype was picked up many times. The chain couples TRBV27 to TRBJ2-5; D possibly corresponds to TRBD2 (5 bases). The CDR3 totals 16 residues. The germline CDR1 and CDR2 sequences are MNHEY and SMNVEV (reference sequence). V shed 7 bases and J shed 1 base, with 19 bases lying between them. CDR3 loop: CASNSVGRGPQETQYF. The CDR3 nucleotides read TGTGCCAGCAATTCGGTTGGGCGCGGGCCCCAAGAGACCCAGTACTTC.

The rearrangement links TRBV11-3 to TRBJ2-1; 12 nucleotides line up with TRBD2. Germline trimming cut 1 base from V and 10 bases from J; bases unmatched to any gene: 8. This CDR3 is built from 16 residues. Germline values: CDR1 SGHNT, CDR2 YENEEA. The CDR3 bases are TGTGCCAGCAGCTTAGGAAAGGGACTAGCGGGCCGGGAGCAGTTCTTC. It translates to CASSLGKGLAGREQFF.

This clonotype was picked up many times. V gene TRBV12-3 or TRBV12-4 combines with J gene TRBJ2-7; D gene ambiguous. Trimming removed 3 bases at V and 3 bases at J, with 15 bases between. This CDR3 spans 15 amino acids. CDR3 in DNA: TGTGCCAGCAGTTTGGGGAACGACGGCAGCTACGAGCAGTACGTC. Translated, it gives CASSLGNDGSYEQYV.

This sequence joins TRBV20-1 and TRBJ1-5; a weak D match, TRBD1 (6 bases). The CDR3 is 16 amino acids. V was shortened by 3 bases and J by 0 bases, with 15 bases between the two germline ends. CDR1 DFQATT and CDR2 SNEGSKA come from the germline V gene (reference sequence). CDR3 DNA: TGCAGTGCTAGCACGGGTGTGACAGGTAGCAATCAGCCCCAGCATTTT. Residues: CSASTGVTGSNQPQHF.

This clonotype was detected ten times or more. The V gene is TRBV27, the J gene TRBJ1-2; perhaps TRBD1 as D (6 bases). The V and J ends lost 3 bases and 0 bases respectively, with 17 bases between them. Germline CDR1 reads MNHEY; CDR2 reads SMNVEV (reference sequence). This CDR3 is 17 amino acids long. Written as DNA, the CDR3 is TGTGCCAGCAGTTTGGATATCCGGGGGGCCTCTAACTATGGCTACACCTTC. This gives the protein CASSLDIRGASNYGYTF.

The sample holds a few counts of this clonotype. V gene TRBV19 combines with J gene TRBJ2-2; 8 bases agree with TRBD2. From germline, CDR1 is LNHDA and CDR2 SQIVND (reference sequence). The CDR3 length is 14 residues. V trimming: 9 bases; J trimming: 3 bases; junction bases outside the gene matches: 6. The CDR3 loop reads CASQTSVYTGELFF. The CDR3 DNA reads as TGTGCCAGCCAGACTAGCGTGTACACCGGGGAGCTGTTTTTT. The variable domain in full, completed from reference TRBV19 and TRBJ2-2, reads DGGITQSPKYLFRKEGQNVTLSCEQNLNHDAMYWYRQDPGQGLRLIYYSQIVNDFQKGDIAEGYSVSREKKESFPLTVTSAQKNPTAFYLCASQTSVYTGELFFGEGSRLTVL.

This clonotype was detected a few times. The J gene is TRBJ2-7, the V gene TRBV12-3 or TRBV12-4; 7 bases match TRBD2. This CDR3 is built from 15 residues. Trimming removed 5 bases from V and 5 bases from J; junction bases left unmatched: 12. CDR3 nucleotide sequence: TGTGCCAGCAGTCCCCGGGTGGGACTACTCCACGAGCAGTACTTC. This translates into CASSPRVGLLHEQYF.

The sample holds many counts of this clonotype. The chain recombines TRBV28 with TRBJ2-5, with TRBD2 matching 7 bases. V dropped 8 bases and J dropped 5; count of bases not matched to a gene: 14. The CDR3 extends over 15 amino acids. From germline, CDR1 is MDHEN and CDR2 SYDVKM. The chain's CDR3 is CASGKRGDYRETQYF. DNA for the CDR3: TGTGCCAGCGGAAAAAGAGGGGACTACCGGGAGACCCAGTACTTC.

This clonotype was counted a few times. The V and J genes are TRBV25-1 and TRBJ2-3; D remains unclear. V was shortened by 1 base and J by 4 bases, with 6 bases between the two germline ends. CDR1 and CDR2 (germline): MGHDK, SYGVNS. The CDR3 is 13 residues long. The CDR3, as DNA: TGTGCCAGCAGTGAATGGGCCCCAGATACGCAGTATTTT. It yields the protein CASSEWAPDTQYF.

This clonotype was counted ten times or more. This chain uses TRBV19 with TRBJ2-3; 7 bases are a match to TRBD2. The V gene's germline CDR1 is LNHDA and CDR2 SQIVND (reference sequence). The CDR3 loop spans 16 amino acids. V lost 4 bases to trimming and J lost 4 bases; unmatched junction nucleotides: 11. The chain's CDR3 is CASSRPSGGGSDTQYF. CDR3 in DNA: TGTGCCAGTAGTAGGCCTAGCGGAGGAGGCTCAGATACGCAGTATTTT.

In its sample, this clonotype was seen many times. The rearrangement uses TRBV18 and TRBJ1-6; TRBD1 aligns across 9 bases. Germline assignment: CDR1 KGHSH and CDR2 LQKENI. With V trimmed by 1 base and J by 7 bases, 5 bases remained unmatched. This CDR3 is built from 16 residues. The DNA for the CDR3 is TGTGCCAGCTCACCACAAACAGGGGGCGTGAATTCACCCCTCCACTTT. Amino acid sequence: CASSPQTGGVNSPLHF. Using reference TRBV18 and TRBJ1-6 for the parts outside the CDR3, the full variable domain is NAGVMQNPRHLVRRRGQEARLRCSPMKGHSHVYWYRQLPEEGLKFMVYLQKENIIDESGMPKERFSAEFPKEGPSILRIQQVVRGDSAAYFCASSPQTGGVNSPLHFGNGTRLTVT.

This clonotype was seen more than once but under ten times. The chain couples TRBV30 to TRBJ2-1; 13 bases agree with TRBD2. The V and J ends lost 4 bases and 12 bases, in that order; junction bases with no gene match: 12. The CDR3 consists of 15 residues. Looked up from germline, CDR1 is GTSNPN and CDR2 is SVGIG (reference sequence). CDR3 DNA sequence: TGTGCCTGGATCCCGTCCGGGACTAGCGGGATGGGGCAGTTCTTC. Its protein is CAWIPSGTSGMGQFF.

This clonotype was seen more than once but under ten times. A much larger clone is a single base away; this may be a read error. This sequence joins TRBV5-1 and TRBJ2-3; 10 nucleotides match TRBD2. Germline assignment: CDR1 SGHRS and CDR2 YFSETQ. J was trimmed by 1 base and V by 2 bases; bases with no gene match: 7. This CDR3 has 17 amino acids. CDR3 region: CASSFQGTSEGTDTQYF. CDR3 nucleotides: TGCGCCAGCAGCTTCCAAGGGACTAGCGAGGGCACAGATACGCAGTATTTT.

This clonotype has ten or more counts. The J gene is TRBJ1-2, the V gene TRBV24-1, with a weak D call TRBD1 (5 bases). Germline loops: CDR1 KGHDR, CDR2 SFDVKD. V was cut by 8 bases and J by 4 bases, with 13 bases left in between. The CDR3 length is 13 residues. The DNA for the CDR3 is TGTGCCACCATGGGAGCAGGGAGCTATGGCTACACCTTC. Protein product: CATMGAGSYGYTF.

This clonotype was seen only a few times. V is TRBV19 and J is TRBJ1-1, with D maybe TRBD1 (5 bases). CDR3 length equals 13 residues. V lost 5 bases and J 6 bases, leaving 13 bases between the germline ends. Germline V lookup: CDR1 LNHDA, CDR2 SQIVND (reference sequence). The DNA of the CDR3 is TGTGCCAGTAGTCTGGGGGGGGGTCCTGAAGCTTTCTTT. Translation: CASSLGGGPEAFF.

This rearrangement joins TRBV6-1 to TRBJ1-1, with 8 bases lining up with TRBD1. V lost 5 bases and J lost 0; bases outside the gene matches: 5. The length of the CDR3 is 15 residues. Germline lookup yields CDR1 MNHNS and CDR2 SASEGT. The CDR3: CASSPQGGVNTEAFF. In DNA form, the CDR3 reads TGTGCCAGCAGTCCACAGGGGGGGGTGAACACTGAAGCTTTCTTT.

Ten or more counts support this clonotype. V gene TRBV10-1 combines with J gene TRBJ2-3; possibly TRBD2 for D (6 bases). This CDR3 is 14 amino acids long. From germline, CDR1 is WNHNN and CDR2 SYGVQD (reference sequence). Between the trimmed V and J ends, which lost 6 bases and 1 base, there was a span of 11 bases. The CDR3 DNA sequence: TGCGCCAGCAGCAAGGAGGGCGGCACAGATACGCAGTATTTT. Residues: CASSKEGGTDTQYF.

This clonotype has a count of ten or more. The rearrangement uses TRBV29-1 and TRBJ2-3; no clear D gene. Trimming shortened V by 6 bases and J by 2 bases, and 6 bases separated the two germline ends. CDR3 length equals 11 residues. Germline lookup yields CDR1 SQVTM and CDR2 ANQGSEA. CDR3 sequence reads: CSVAVTDTQYF. In nucleotides, the CDR3 is TGCAGCGTAGCCGTCACAGATACGCAGTATTTT.

This clonotype was observed a handful of times. The chain uses TRBV18 and TRBJ2-1; no firm D call. CDR3 size: 13 residues. CDR1 is KGHSH, CDR2 LQKENI, per germline. Trimming cost V 0 bases and J 12 bases, with 12 bases left between them. The CDR3 protein is CASSPPTSPGQFF. The CDR3 region has the DNA TGTGCCAGCTCACCACCGACAAGTCCAGGGCAGTTCTTC.

This clonotype came up many times. The V call is TRBV2, the J call TRBJ1-4; 8 bases are a match to TRBD1. Germline V gene sequence: CDR1 SNHLY, CDR2 FYNNEI. V lost 5 bases, J lost 10 bases, and 9 bases stayed unmatched. This CDR3 is built from 14 residues. The CDR3 spells CASSTGTGHAKLFF. As DNA, the CDR3 is TGTGCCAGCAGTACCGGGACAGGACATGCAAAACTGTTTTTT.